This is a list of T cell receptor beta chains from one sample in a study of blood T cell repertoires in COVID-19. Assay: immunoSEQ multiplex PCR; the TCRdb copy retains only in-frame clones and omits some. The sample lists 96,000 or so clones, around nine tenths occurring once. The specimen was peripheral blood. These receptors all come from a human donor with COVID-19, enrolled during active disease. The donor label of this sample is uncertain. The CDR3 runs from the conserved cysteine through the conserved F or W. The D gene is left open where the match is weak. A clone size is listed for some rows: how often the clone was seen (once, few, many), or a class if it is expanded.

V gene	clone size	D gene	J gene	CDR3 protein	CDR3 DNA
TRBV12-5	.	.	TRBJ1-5	CASGPNQPQHF	TGTGCTAGTGGCCCGAATCAGCCCCAGCATTTT
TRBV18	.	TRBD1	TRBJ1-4	CASSRTGAGEKLFF	TGTGCCAGCTCACGGACAGGGGCGGGTGAAAAACTGTTTTTT
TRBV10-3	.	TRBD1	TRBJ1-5	CAISDPDRGNQPQHF	TGTGCCATCAGTGACCCCGACAGGGGAAATCAGCCCCAGCATTTT
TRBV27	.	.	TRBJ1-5	CASSQLFTGGSNQPQHF	TGTGCCAGCAGCCAATTATTCACGGGCGGGAGCAATCAGCCCCAGCATTTT
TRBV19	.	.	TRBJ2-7	CASSTPGLSYEQYF	TGTGCCAGTAGTACCCCGGGACTTAGCTACGAGCAGTACTTC
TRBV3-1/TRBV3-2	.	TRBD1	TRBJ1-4	CASSLKGQGEEKLFF	TGTGCCAGCAGCCTCAAAGGACAGGGGGAAGAAAAACTGTTTTTT
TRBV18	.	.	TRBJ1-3	CASSPRNDRSSGNTIYF	TGTGCCAGCTCACCGCGGAATGACAGGTCCTCTGGAAACACCATATATTTT
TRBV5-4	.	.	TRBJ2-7	CASSLRSGHEQYF	TGTGCCAGCAGCTTGAGGAGTGGCCACGAGCAGTACTTC
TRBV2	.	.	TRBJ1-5	CASSGPAGGGRQPQHF	TGTGCCAGCAGTGGACCGGCGGGGGGCGGGAGACAGCCCCAGCATTTT
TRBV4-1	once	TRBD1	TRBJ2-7	CASSQGRGRNYEQYF	TGCGCCAGCAGCCAAGGCAGGGGGCGCAACTACGAGCAGTACTTC
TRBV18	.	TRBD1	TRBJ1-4	CASSRDSTNEKLFF	TGTGCCAGCTCACGGGACAGCACGAATGAAAAACTGTTTTTT
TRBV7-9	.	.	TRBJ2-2	CASSSLKDSLLSGELFF	TGTGCCAGCAGCTCACTAAAGGACAGTCTCCTTAGCGGGGAGCTGTTTTTT
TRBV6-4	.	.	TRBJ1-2	CASSDPSGAGGYTF	TGTGCCAGCAGTGACCCATCAGGGGCGGGTGGCTACACCTTC
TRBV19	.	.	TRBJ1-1	CASRLSPNVNTEAFF	TGTGCCAGTCGACTTTCGCCCAATGTGAACACTGAAGCTTTCTTT
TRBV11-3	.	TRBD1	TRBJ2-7	CASSLGQTAYEQYF	TGTGCCAGCAGCCTGGGACAGACGGCCTACGAGCAGTACTTC
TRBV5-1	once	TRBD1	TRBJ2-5	CASSTQTGGGMETQYF	TGCGCCAGCAGCACCCAGACAGGGGGCGGGATGGAGACCCAGTACTTC
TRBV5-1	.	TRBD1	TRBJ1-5	CASSLSGTGGNQPQHF	TGCGCCAGCAGCTTGTCCGGGACAGGGGGAAATCAGCCCCAGCATTTT
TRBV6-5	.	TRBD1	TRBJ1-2	CASSYSTTGDGYTF	TGTGCCAGCAGTTACTCCACGACAGGGGATGGCTACACCTTC
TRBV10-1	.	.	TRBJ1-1	CASSPGGETEAFF	TGCGCCAGCTCCCCGGGGGGCGAGACTGAAGCTTTCTTT
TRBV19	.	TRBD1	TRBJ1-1	CASSMGRGVLMNTEAFF	TGTGCCAGTAGTATGGGCAGGGGGGTCCTCATGAACACTGAAGCTTTCTTT
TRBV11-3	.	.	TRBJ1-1	CASSFTGVNTEAFF	TGTGCCAGCAGCTTTACAGGAGTGAACACTGAAGCTTTCTTT
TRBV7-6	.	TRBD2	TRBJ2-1	CASSFDNSGGGYNEQFF	TGTGCCAGCAGCTTCGATAATAGCGGGGGGGGTTACAATGAGCAGTTCTTC
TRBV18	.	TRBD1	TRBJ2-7	CASSPPGTGDYEQYF	TGTGCCAGCTCACCCCCGGGGACAGGGGACTACGAGCAGTACTTC
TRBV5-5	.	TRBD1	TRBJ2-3	CASSRTGRTDTQYF	TGTGCCAGCAGCAGGACAGGGAGGACAGATACGCAGTATTTT
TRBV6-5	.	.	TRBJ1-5	CASSYSSGNQPQHF	TGTGCCAGCAGTTACTCGTCAGGTAATCAGCCCCAGCATTTT
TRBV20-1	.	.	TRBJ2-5	CSASGGVWETQYF	TGCAGTGCTAGTGGCGGGGTCTGGGAGACCCAGTACTTC
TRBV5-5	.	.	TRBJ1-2	CASSHEGGRPYGYTF	TGTGCCAGCTCACACGAGGGGGGGCGCCCCTATGGCTACACCTTC
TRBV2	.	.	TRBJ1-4	CASTSDRTNEKLFF	TGTGCCAGCACTTCAGACAGGACGAATGAAAAACTGTTTTTT
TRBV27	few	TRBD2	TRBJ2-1	CASSPSGGAYEQFF	TGTGCCAGCAGCCCTAGCGGGGGGGCCTATGAGCAGTTCTTC
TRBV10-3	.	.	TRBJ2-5	CAISDRGSETQYF	TGTGCCATCAGTGATAGGGGCTCAGAGACCCAGTACTTC
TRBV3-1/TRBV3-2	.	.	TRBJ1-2	CASTSGTFGYTF	TGTGCCAGCACCTCAGGGACATTCGGCTACACCTTC
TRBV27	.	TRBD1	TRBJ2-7	CASSLFTGANEQYF	TGTGCCAGCAGTTTATTCACAGGGGCCAACGAGCAGTACTTC
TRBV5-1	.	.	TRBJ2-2	CASSFRGGGRVGELFF	TGCGCCAGCAGCTTTCGCGGGGGCGGCCGGGTCGGGGAGCTGTTTTTT
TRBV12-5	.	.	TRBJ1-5	CASGLADGGLMPQHF	TGTGCTAGTGGTTTGGCAGACGGAGGCCTGATGCCCCAGCATTTT
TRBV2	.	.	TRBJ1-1	CASSGEGRDTEAFF	TGTGCCAGCAGCGGGGAAGGGAGGGACACTGAAGCTTTCTTT
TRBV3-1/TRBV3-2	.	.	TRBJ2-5	CASSHLQDGSETQYF	TGTGCCAGCAGCCACCTACAGGATGGGTCAGAGACCCAGTACTTC
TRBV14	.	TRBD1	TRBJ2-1	CASSQAWTGVFF	TGTGCCAGCAGCCAAGCCTGGACAGGGGTGTTCTTC
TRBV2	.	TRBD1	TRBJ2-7	CASSGFPGQVYYEQYF	TGTGCCAGCAGTGGCTTTCCGGGACAGGTTTACTACGAGCAGTACTTC
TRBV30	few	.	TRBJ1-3	CAWLTGGNTIYF	TGTGCCTGGCTGACCGGGGGAAACACCATATATTTT
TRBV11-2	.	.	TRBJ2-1	CASSADSSYNEQFF	TGTGCCAGCAGCGCCGATAGCTCCTACAATGAGCAGTTCTTC
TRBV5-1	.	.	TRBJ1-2	CASSPGSEGYGYTF	TGCGCCAGCAGCCCGGGGTCGGAGGGCTATGGCTACACCTTC
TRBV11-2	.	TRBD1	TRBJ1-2	CASSPKEGGAPRSNYGYTF	TGTGCCAGCAGCCCGAAAGAAGGGGGCGCCCCTAGGTCTAACTATGGCTACACCTTC
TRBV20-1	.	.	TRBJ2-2	CSASGQINTGELFF	TGCAGTGCTAGTGGTCAGATTAACACCGGGGAGCTGTTTTTT
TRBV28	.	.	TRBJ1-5	CASSLQGWVQPQHF	TGTGCCAGCAGCCTTCAGGGGTGGGTTCAGCCCCAGCATTTT
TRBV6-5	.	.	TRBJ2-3	CASSPQGGSWDTQYF	TGTGCCAGCAGTCCACAGGGTGGGTCATGGGATACGCAGTATTTT
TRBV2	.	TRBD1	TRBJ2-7	CASSQEQGYEQYF	TGTGCCAGCAGTCAAGAACAGGGGTACGAGCAGTACTTC
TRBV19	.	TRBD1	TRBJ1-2	CASSLGLGRTGPDYGYTF	TGTGCCAGTAGTTTAGGTTTGGGTCGGACAGGACCCGACTATGGCTACACCTTC
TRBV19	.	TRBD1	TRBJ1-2	CASLGTGGAWNYGYTF	TGTGCCAGCCTAGGGACAGGGGGCGCGTGGAACTATGGCTACACCTTC
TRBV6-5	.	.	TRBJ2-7	CASRLRGRRAHEQYF	TGTGCCAGCAGACTCCGGGGGAGAAGAGCGCACGAGCAGTACTTC
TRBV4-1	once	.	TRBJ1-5	CASSQEPGLQNQPQHF	TGCGCCAGCAGCCAAGAACCAGGACTTCAAAATCAGCCCCAGCATTTT
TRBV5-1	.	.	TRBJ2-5	CASSLAGSRETQYF	TGCGCCAGCAGCTTGGCTGGGAGCAGAGAGACCCAGTACTTC
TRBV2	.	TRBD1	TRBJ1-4	CASSTGGAEKLFF	TGTGCCAGCAGTACAGGGGGCGCGGAAAAACTGTTTTTT
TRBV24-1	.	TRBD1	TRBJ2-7	CATSDIGQGAGEQYF	TGTGCCACCAGTGATATCGGACAGGGGGCGGGCGAGCAGTACTTC
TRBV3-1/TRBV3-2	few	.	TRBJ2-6	CASSQWGRAGANVLTF	TGTGCCAGCAGCCAGTGGGGGCGTGCTGGGGCCAACGTCCTGACTTTC
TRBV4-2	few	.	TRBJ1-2	CASSQDTSPSYGYTF	TGTGCCAGCAGCCAAGATACGAGTCCATCCTATGGCTACACCTTC
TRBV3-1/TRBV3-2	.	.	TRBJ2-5	CASSPHTELQETQYF	TGTGCCAGCAGCCCCCATACAGAATTACAAGAGACCCAGTACTTC
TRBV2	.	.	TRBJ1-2	CASNLRTNYGYTF	TGTGCCAGCAATCTGCGGACTAACTATGGCTACACCTTC
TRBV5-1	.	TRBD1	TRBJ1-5	CASSPGGFNQPQHF	TGCGCCAGCAGCCCAGGGGGCTTCAATCAGCCCCAGCATTTT
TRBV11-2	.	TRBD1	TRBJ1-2	CASSLGRPGQSYYGYTF	TGTGCCAGCAGCTTAGGGAGGCCGGGACAGTCTTACTATGGCTACACCTTC
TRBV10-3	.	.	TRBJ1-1	CAIDDPGTEAFF	TGTGCCATCGATGATCCGGGGACTGAAGCTTTCTTT